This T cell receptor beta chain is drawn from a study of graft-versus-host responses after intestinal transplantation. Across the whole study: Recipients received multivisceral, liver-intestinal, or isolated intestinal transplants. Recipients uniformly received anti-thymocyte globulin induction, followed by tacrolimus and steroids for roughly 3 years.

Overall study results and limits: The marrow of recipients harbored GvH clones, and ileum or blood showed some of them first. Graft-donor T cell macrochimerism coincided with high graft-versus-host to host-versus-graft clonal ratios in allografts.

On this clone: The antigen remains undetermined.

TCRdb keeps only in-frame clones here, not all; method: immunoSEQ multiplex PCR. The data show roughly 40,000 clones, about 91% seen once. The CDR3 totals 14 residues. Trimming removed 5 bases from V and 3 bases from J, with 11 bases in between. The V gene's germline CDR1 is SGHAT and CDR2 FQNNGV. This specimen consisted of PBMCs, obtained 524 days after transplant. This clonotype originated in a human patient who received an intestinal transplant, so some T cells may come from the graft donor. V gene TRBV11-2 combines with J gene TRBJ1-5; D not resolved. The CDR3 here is CASSDGPLNQPQHF. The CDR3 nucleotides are TGTGCCAGCAGCGACGGACCGCTCAATCAGCCCCAGCATTTT.